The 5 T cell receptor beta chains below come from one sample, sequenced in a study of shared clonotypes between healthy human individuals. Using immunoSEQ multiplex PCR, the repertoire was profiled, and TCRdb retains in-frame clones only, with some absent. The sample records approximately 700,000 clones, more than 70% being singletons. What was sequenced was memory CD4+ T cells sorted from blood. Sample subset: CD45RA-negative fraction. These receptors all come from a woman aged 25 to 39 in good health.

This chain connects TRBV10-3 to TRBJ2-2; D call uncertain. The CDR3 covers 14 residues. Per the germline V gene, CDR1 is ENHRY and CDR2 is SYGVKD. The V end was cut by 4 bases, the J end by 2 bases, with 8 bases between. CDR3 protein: CAISGRDNTGELFF. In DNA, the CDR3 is TGTGCCATCAGTGGTCGCGACAACACCGGGGAGCTGTTTTTT.

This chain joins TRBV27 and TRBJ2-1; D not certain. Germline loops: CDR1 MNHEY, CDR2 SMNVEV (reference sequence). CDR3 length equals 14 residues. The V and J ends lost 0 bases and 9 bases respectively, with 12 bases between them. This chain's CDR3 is CASSLSLSWGEQFF. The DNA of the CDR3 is TGTGCCAGCAGTTTATCATTGTCTTGGGGTGAGCAGTTCTTC.

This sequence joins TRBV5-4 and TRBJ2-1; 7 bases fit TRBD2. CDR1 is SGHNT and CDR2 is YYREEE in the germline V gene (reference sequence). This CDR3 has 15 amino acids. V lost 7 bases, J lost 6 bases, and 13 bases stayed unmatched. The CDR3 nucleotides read TGTGCCAGCGAACCCGGGGAGGGCCGCGTCAATGAGCAGTTCTTC. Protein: CASEPGEGRVNEQFF.

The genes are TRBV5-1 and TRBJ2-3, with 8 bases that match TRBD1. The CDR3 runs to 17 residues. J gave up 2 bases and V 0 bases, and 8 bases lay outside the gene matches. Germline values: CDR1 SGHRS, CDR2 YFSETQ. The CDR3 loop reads CASSLGRAQGVTDTQYF. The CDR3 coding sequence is TGCGCCAGCAGCTTGGGTCGCGCACAGGGGGTCACAGATACGCAGTATTTT.

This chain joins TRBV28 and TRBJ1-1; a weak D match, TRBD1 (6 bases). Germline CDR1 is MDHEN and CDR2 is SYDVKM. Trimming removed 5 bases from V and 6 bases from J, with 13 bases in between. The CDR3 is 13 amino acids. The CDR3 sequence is CASSVQGSAEAFF. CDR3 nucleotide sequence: TGTGCCAGCAGTGTACAGGGTAGCGCTGAAGCTTTCTTT.